These T cell receptor beta chains were read from a single sample in a study of T-cell memory formation after mild COVID-19. TCRdb passed the 5' RACE reads through MiXCR, listing each CDR3 protein once. The sample shows 470,000 or so distinct CDR3 sequences, 20% of them seen only once. Sequencing was done on a sample of PBMCs or a T cell subset sorted from them (not recorded which). These receptors were taken from an adult woman who had mild COVID-19 (a few samples of this study predate the infection). Cell type and time point are not known. Both conserved end residues are part of each CDR3. Each record gives: V gene, D gene, clone size, J gene, CDR3 DNA, CDR3 protein. The D gene is left open where the match is weak. Where a row states a size, it is once, few, many or the class of an expanded clone; other rows omit it.

>TRBV27|NA|few|TRBJ1-6
TGTGCCAGCAGTCCCCGCGGGAGGACACCCCTCCACTTT
CASSPRGRTPLHF
>TRBV5-1|NA|NA|TRBJ1-4
TGCGCCAGCAGCTCCGAAACAGGGCTTGCTAATGAAAAACTGTTTTTT
CASSSETGLANEKLFF
>TRBV7-3|NA|few|TRBJ1-1
TGTGCCAGCAGCTTAGAAGTTTACACTGAAGCTTTCTTT
CASSLEVYTEAFF
>TRBV19|NA|NA|TRBJ1-5
TGTGCCAGTAGTATATCCAGGGAAAATCAGCCCCAGCATTTT
CASSISRENQPQHF
>TRBV6-1|NA|once|TRBJ1-4
TGTGCCAGCAGTGAAAGGGCAAGAAGGAGACTGAATGAAAAACTGTTTTTT
CASSERARRRLNEKLFF
>TRBV6-1|NA|NA|TRBJ1-6
TGTGCCAGCAGTGAATGGATAACCTATAATTCACCCCTCCACTTT
CASSEWITYNSPLHF
>TRBV5-1|TRBD2|few|TRBJ2-3
TGCGCCAGCAGCTCTAGCGGACACACAGATACGCAGTATTTT
CASSSSGHTDTQYF
>TRBV9|NA|few|TRBJ2-5
TGTGCCAGCCTGGGACACGTAAAGACCCAGTACTTC
CASLGHVKTQYF
>TRBV7-8|TRBD1|few|TRBJ2-7
TGTGCCAGCAGCTTAGGGCCCGCTCGGGACAGGGGAATTGACGAGCAGTACTTC
CASSLGPARDRGIDEQYF
>TRBV9|NA|NA|TRBJ1-3
TGTGCCAGCAGCGGGGAAGGGTCTGGAAACACCATATATTTT
CASSGEGSGNTIYF
>TRBV2|NA|NA|TRBJ1-1
TGTGCCAGCACTGGGGTCGGCGCGGGAAACACTGAAGCTTTCTTT
CASTGVGAGNTEAFF
>TRBV5-1|NA|many|TRBJ2-3
TGCGCCAGCAGCCCCTCCTCGAGGGGCACAGATACGCAGTATTTT
CASSPSSRGTDTQYF
>TRBV28|NA|NA|TRBJ2-7
TGTGCCAGCAGTCTGTACAGCGAGCAGTACTTC
CASSLYSEQYF
>TRBV7-9|NA|few|TRBJ2-3
TGTGCCAGCAGCGCCCGAGGCCAGGGACGGGGTGGAGATACGCAGTATTTT
CASSARGQGRGGDTQYF
>TRBV19|TRBD1|NA|TRBJ2-1
TGTGCCTCTACAATTGAGGGGGCAGGCTCCTACAATGAGCAGTTCTTC
CASTIEGAGSYNEQFF
>TRBV2|TRBD1|few|TRBJ2-1
TGTGCCGGTAGACAGGGGACCAGCGGGAATGAGCAGTTCTTC
CAGRQGTSGNEQFF
>TRBV7-9|TRBD1|NA|TRBJ1-1
TGTGCCAGCAGCCGGGACAGATCTGAAGCTTTCTTT
CASSRDRSEAFF
>TRBV4-1|NA|NA|TRBJ1-2
TGCGCCAGCAGCCAAGGGATTGGCAGTGCGTATGGCTACACCTTC
CASSQGIGSAYGYTF
>TRBV4-2|NA|NA|TRBJ1-1
TGTGCCAGCAGCCAACAAGGTGTGGGGATGAACACTGAAGCTTTCTTT
CASSQQGVGMNTEAFF
>TRBV12-3/TRBV12-4|NA|once|TRBJ2-7
TGTGCCAGCAGCCATCCCACAGGCTCCGAGCAGTACTTC
CASSHPTGSEQYF
>TRBV10-3|NA|few|TRBJ2-7
TGTGCCATCAGTACCCCAGCGTACGAGCAGTACTTC
CAISTPAYEQYF
>TRBV5-1|NA|few|TRBJ1-2
TGCGCCAGCAGCTTCTCCGGGGGCTCTACCAGGACGGGCTACACCTTC
CASSFSGGSTRTGYTF
>TRBV18|TRBD1|NA|TRBJ2-5
TGTGCCAGCTCGCGACTAGACAGGGGGCTGGAGACCCAGTACTTC
CASSRLDRGLETQYF
>TRBV7-9|NA|NA|TRBJ1-4
TGTGCCAGCAGCCAGCCCGGGGGCCGGAGTGAAAAACTGTTTTTT
CASSQPGGRSEKLFF
>TRBV6-6|NA|NA|TRBJ1-2
TGTGCCAGCAGTTACGAGGGGGGGTATGGCTACACCTTC
CASSYEGGYGYTF
>TRBV29-1|NA|few|TRBJ1-1
TGCAGCGTGGGGGACGGGCCCACTGAAGCTTTCTTT
CSVGDGPTEAFF